These 18 T cell receptor beta chains came from one sample sequenced in a study of T cells in Graves' hyperthyroidism and ophthalmopathy (dated by TCRdb to about 2019). Library prep was done by multiplex PCR. The listed sequencing device is Illumina HiSeq 2000. The TCR beta CDR3 regions were amplified from RNA transcripts. The TCR CDR3 was subjected to a first round of RT-PCR using the HTBI primer set and the Qiagen OneStep RT-PCR kit. TCRdb's own reprocessing of the public reads used fastp at Q25 and MiXCR and kept productive beta chains. Identical CDR3 protein sequences are pooled into one entry, listed with their most common genes and DNA. This sample comprises 500,000 to 600,000 distinct CDR3 sequences, over 35% of them detected only once. Of the sample, 44% falls within the top ten clones. Sequenced material: peripheral blood or thyroid tissue (not recorded which). Every receptor here comes from an adult woman with Graves' disease, either hyperthyroidism or ophthalmopathy (not recorded which).

Only a few counts were recorded for this clonotype. The genes are TRBV13 and TRBJ1-1; D unresolved. The CDR3 is made up of 11 amino acids. V lost 5 bases to trimming and J lost 5 bases, with 6 bases between them. CDR1 is PRHDT and CDR2 is FYEKMQ in the germline V gene (reference sequence). This CDR3 is CASSGKTEAFF. The CDR3 DNA is TGTGCCAGCAGCGGTAAGACTGAAGCTTTCTTT. Combining the CDR3 with reference TRBV13 and TRBJ1-1 gives the whole variable domain AAGVIQSPRHLIKEKRETATLKCYPIPRHDTVYWYQQGPGQDPQFLISFYEKMQSDKGSIPDRFSAQQFSDYHSELNMSSLELGDSALYFCASSGKTEAFFGQGTRLTVV.

The chain uses TRBV7-2 and TRBJ1-2; D not certain. The V end lost 3 bases, the J end lost 8 bases, and 22 bases lay between the germline ends. Germline V lookup: CDR1 SGHTA, CDR2 FQGNSA. The length of the CDR3 is 16 residues. CDR3 DNA: TGTGCCAGCAGCTTCCCGGGTCCCCGTGGGCAGAGCGGCTACACCTTC. Protein sequence: CASSFPGPRGQSGYTF. Looking up the rest from reference TRBV7-2 and TRBJ1-2 gives the full variable domain: GAGVSQSPSNKVTEKGKDVELRCDPISGHTALYWYRQSLGQGLEFLIYFQGNSAPDKSGLPSDRFSAERTGGSVSTLTIQRTQQEDSAVYLCASSFPGPRGQSGYTFGSGTRLTVV.

The chain recombines TRBV15 with TRBJ1-2, with 7 positions matching TRBD1. Per the germline V gene, CDR1 is LNHNV and CDR2 is YYDKDF (reference sequence). With 4 bases clipped from V and 7 bases from J, the junction kept 6 bases outside the gene matches. The CDR3 has 13 amino acids. The DNA for the CDR3 is TGTGCCACCAGCACCGACAGGGCTGGTGGCTACACCTTC. Translation gives CATSTDRAGGYTF.

This clonotype was recorded at least ten times. V gene TRBV2 combines with J gene TRBJ2-7; the match to TRBD2 covers 10 bases. The V and J ends lost 5 bases and 0 bases, in that order; junction bases with no gene match: 4. The CDR3 is 15 amino acids. Germline V gives CDR1 SNHLY, CDR2 FYNNEI. Written as DNA, the CDR3 is TGTGCCAGCAGTCCTCTAGCGGGGGCCTCCTACGAGCAGTACTTC. Its translation is CASSPLAGASYEQYF.

This clonotype was seen many times. The chain uses TRBV10-2 and TRBJ2-7, with 13 bases that match TRBD2. CDR1 and CDR2 from the germline V gene are WSHSY and SAAADI. CDR3 length: 14 amino acids. The V and J ends lost 8 bases and 4 bases, in that order; junction bases with no gene match: 5. The CDR3: CASAGLAGRYEQYF. In DNA, the CDR3 is TGCGCCAGCGCGGGACTAGCGGGGAGGTACGAGCAGTACTTC.

The chain recombines TRBV5-4 with TRBJ1-1; the D gene is possibly TRBD1 (5 bases). Deletions cut 0 bases from V and 8 bases from J, with 11 bases between. This CDR3 contains 13 residues. Germline CDR1 and CDR2: SGHNT and YYREEE (reference sequence). The CDR3 region is CASSLDLQDEAFF. Written as DNA, the CDR3 is TGTGCCAGCAGCTTGGATTTACAGGACGAAGCTTTCTTT. The entire variable domain, with the rest obtained from reference TRBV5-4 and TRBJ1-1, is as follows: ETGVTQSPTHLIKTRGQQVTLRCSSQSGHNTVSWYQQALGQGPQFIFQYYREEENGRGNFPPRFSGLQFPNYSSELNVNALELDDSALYLCASSLDLQDEAFFGQGTRLTVV.

The sample holds many counts of this clonotype. The V and J genes are TRBV2 and TRBJ2-2; 7 bases agree with TRBD2. Germline V gene data show CDR1 as SNHLY and CDR2 as FYNNEI. CDR3 size: 13 residues. V lost 8 bases to trimming and J lost 6 bases; unmatched junction nucleotides: 6. DNA for the CDR3: TGTGCCAGCCAACGACTAGCTGCCGGGGAGCTGTTTTTT. This encodes CASQRLAAGELFF.

This clonotype was picked up a small number of times. V is TRBV18 and J is TRBJ1-1; D not resolved. Trimming pared 3 bases from V and 5 bases from J, leaving 10 bases between. CDR1 is KGHSH and CDR2 is LQKENI in the germline V gene. The CDR3 is 13 residues long. The CDR3 DNA follows: TGTGCCAGCTCACCCTCCGCCAGGACTGAAGCTTTCTTT. Translation gives CASSPSARTEAFF.

J is TRBJ1-2 and V is TRBV20-1; D is unclear. Germline V gene sequence: CDR1 DFQATT, CDR2 SNEGSKA (reference sequence). The CDR3 is 13 amino acids. The ends were cut back, 5 bases at V and 4 bases at J, with 14 bases in the middle. The CDR3 nucleotides are TGCAGTGCTCCCTCGGCGGGAGGCTATGGCTACACCTTC. Its translation is CSAPSAGGYGYTF.

This clonotype was counted only a few times. The chain is built from TRBV3-1 and TRBJ2-7; D possibly matches TRBD1 or TRBD2 (5 bases each). There are 13 residues in the CDR3. V dropped 4 bases and J dropped 6 bases, with 13 bases sitting between them. The germline CDR1 and CDR2 sequences are LGHDT and YNNKEL (reference sequence). CDR3 in DNA: TGTGCCAGCAGCCCCGGGACCTCAAGCGAGCAGTACTTC. It yields the protein CASSPGTSSEQYF.

This clonotype has a handful of counts. J is TRBJ2-2 and V is TRBV12-3 or TRBV12-4; 7 nucleotides match TRBD1. CDR3 size: 14 residues. V shed 2 bases and J 7 bases; nucleotides not matched to a gene: 4. The CDR3, as DNA: TGTGCCAGCAGTTTACAGGGGGATGGCGGGGAGCTGTTTTTT. Protein: CASSLQGDGGELFF.

This clonotype was observed a single time. V gene TRBV19 combines with J gene TRBJ2-7; no clear D gene. Trimming took off 11 bases at V and 1 base at J, with 12 bases between the two ends. The CDR3 is 12 residues long. CDR1 and CDR2 from the germline V gene are LNHDA and SQIVND (reference sequence). In nucleotides, the CDR3 is TGTGCCGATCGGAGAACATCCTACGAGCAGTACTTC. It yields the protein CADRRTSYEQYF.

In nucleotides, the CDR3 is TGTGCCAGTAGTATGAAGGTCAAGGGAACTGAAGCTTTCTTT. Protein product: CASSMKVKGTEAFF. This chain uses TRBV19 with TRBJ1-1; D gene ambiguous. Trimming cost V 3 bases and J 5 bases, with 13 bases left between them. Germline V lookup: CDR1 LNHDA, CDR2 SQIVND (reference sequence). This CDR3 has 14 residues.

This clonotype was counted between two and nine times. One base away lies a much larger clone, so this may be a sequencing read error. V and J are TRBV5-1 and TRBJ2-2, with D maybe TRBD2 (5 bases). The V end lost 1 base, the J end lost 9 bases, and 19 bases lay between the germline ends. CDR1 and CDR2 from the germline V gene are SGHRS and YFSETQ. This CDR3 has 16 residues. CDR3 DNA sequence: TGCGCCAGCAGCTTGTTTGTCAGCGGCACTGGCCGGGAGCTGTTTTTT. Its protein product is CASSLFVSGTGRELFF.

This clonotype was seen only a few times. The chain is built from TRBV29-1 and TRBJ1-2; D perhaps matches TRBD1 (6 bases). Germline CDR1 is SQVTM and CDR2 is ANQGSEA. V lost 2 bases, J lost 3 bases, and 13 bases lay in between. The CDR3 extends over 14 amino acids. CDR3 in DNA: TGCAGCGTTGAACGTCCACCAGGGGACTATGGCTACACCTTC. Its protein product is CSVERPPGDYGYTF. Variable domain in full (rest from reference TRBV29-1 and TRBJ1-2): SAVISQKPSRDICQRGTSLTIQCQVDSQVTMMFWYRQQPGQSLTLIATANQGSEATYESGFVIDKFPISRPNLTFSTLTVSNMSPEDSSIYLCSVERPPGDYGYTFGSGTRLTVV.

A note on this clonotype: The junction does not match germline at one end; this may be a read error. CDR3 DNA: TGCGCCAGCAGCGGCCTTCGGCTAGGACAAGAGATCCAGTACTTC. It codes for CASSGLRLGQEIQYF. The chain couples TRBV7-9 to TRBJ2-5; D could derive from TRBD1 or TRBD2 (5 bases each). The CDR3 spans 15 residues. Germline CDR1 and CDR2: SEHNR and FQNEAQ (reference sequence).

This clonotype was observed a handful of times. The chain joins TRBV3-1 to TRBJ2-7; 7 bases map to TRBD2. The CDR3 has 14 residues. Germline V gene sequence: CDR1 LGHDT, CDR2 YNNKEL (reference sequence). V shed 5 bases, J shed 6 bases, and the junction held 10 bases outside the gene matches. CDR3 bases: TGTGCCAGCAGCAACCCGGGAGGATCGGGCGAGCAGTACTTC. Amino acids: CASSNPGGSGEQYF.

This clonotype was observed many times. This chain links TRBV20-1 with TRBJ1-4; D remains ambiguous. This CDR3 spans 16 amino acids. Trimming left V 4 bases short and J 0 bases short, with 15 bases between. Germline V gives CDR1 DFQATT, CDR2 SNEGSKA (reference sequence). CDR3 bases: TGCAGTGCTACAAGCCAGGAAGACTCAACTAATGAAAAACTGTTTTTT. Protein sequence: CSATSQEDSTNEKLFF.